These T cell receptor beta chains were read from a single sample in a study of regulatory T cells in long-lasting Graves disease. One entry per CDR3 protein results from TCRdb running MiXCR on the multiplex PCR reads. Of more than 450,000 distinct CDR3 sequences listed, around 15% were seen once; the top ten hold over 9%. These records were also assigned to another study, of T cells in Graves' hyperthyroidism and ophthalmopathy.

Sequenced material: peripheral blood mononuclear cells (PBMCs), taken at new diagnosis, from a patient treated with antithyroid drugs. These receptors came from a man aged 35 to 55 with Graves disease. Both conserved end residues are part of each CDR3. The order of the fields is D gene, J gene, V gene, clone size, CDR3 DNA, CDR3 protein. D genes are given only for firm matches. Size is stated for part of the rows, as once, few or many counts, or as a class when the clone is expanded.

d_call: TRBD1
j_call: TRBJ1-2
v_call: TRBV6-5
clone_size: many
cdr3_nt: TGTGCCAGCAGTTCCATAGGACAGGGGGCGAATGGCTACACCTTC
cdr3_aa: CASSSIGQGANGYTF

d_call: NA
j_call: TRBJ2-3
v_call: TRBV24-1
clone_size: many
cdr3_nt: TGTGCCACCAGTGACCAGGGAGATACGCAGTATTTT
cdr3_aa: CATSDQGDTQYF

d_call: NA
j_call: TRBJ2-3
v_call: TRBV12-3/TRBV12-4
clone_size: few
cdr3_nt: TGTGCCAGCAGTTTATCGTTTGAGAGCCGGGACTGGAGCACAGATACGCAGTATTTT
cdr3_aa: CASSLSFESRDWSTDTQYF

d_call: TRBD1
j_call: TRBJ2-4
v_call: TRBV11-2
clone_size: few
cdr3_nt: TGTGCCAGCAGCTTAGACGTTGAGGGCAGGGGGTCTTGGATCGACATTCAGTACTTC
cdr3_aa: CASSLDVEGRGSWIDIQYF

d_call: TRBD1
j_call: TRBJ2-2
v_call: TRBV28
clone_size: many
cdr3_nt: TGTGCCAGCAGAACCTCGGGACAGATTTTTGGCGGGGAGCTGTTTTTT
cdr3_aa: CASRTSGQIFGGELFF

d_call: NA
j_call: TRBJ2-6
v_call: TRBV6-1
clone_size: many
cdr3_nt: TGTGCCAGCACCCTCCTCTCTGGGGCCAACGTCCTGACTTTC
cdr3_aa: CASTLLSGANVLTF

d_call: NA
j_call: TRBJ1-4
v_call: TRBV30
clone_size: few
cdr3_nt: TGTGCCTGGAGTACTTTGTGGGAAAAACTGTTTTTT
cdr3_aa: CAWSTLWEKLFF

d_call: NA
j_call: TRBJ2-1
v_call: TRBV20-1
clone_size: NA
cdr3_nt: TGCGCCCTGGGGGGAGTGAGTGGGAATGAGCAGTTCTTC
cdr3_aa: CALGGVSGNEQFF

d_call: TRBD2
j_call: TRBJ2-1
v_call: TRBV5-1
clone_size: NA
cdr3_nt: TGCGCCAGCAAACTAGCGGGAGGGCCAGCTGAGCAGTTCTTC
cdr3_aa: CASKLAGGPAEQFF

d_call: TRBD1
j_call: TRBJ2-7
v_call: TRBV6-2/TRBV6-3
clone_size: many
cdr3_nt: TGTGCCAGCAGTACGGACAGGAAGTACGAGCAGTACTTC
cdr3_aa: CASSTDRKYEQYF